These 19 T cell receptor beta chains originate from one sample sequenced in a study of identical twins. TCRdb processed the 5' RACE reads anew with MiXCR; each CDR3 protein has one entry. The table lists roughly 570,000 distinct CDR3 sequences, more than 9% of them singletons. These data also formed part of another study, on yellow fever vaccine responses in identical twins.

Sequenced input: PBMCs. These receptors originate from a woman younger than 30 in good health.

This clonotype was counted a few times. This chain connects TRBV29-1 to TRBJ2-7, with 15 nucleotides matching TRBD2. The CDR3 is 15 amino acids. Losses at the gene ends were 4 bases for V and 3 bases for J; bases not matched to a gene: 4. CDR1 is SQVTM and CDR2 is ANQGSEA in the germline V gene. The CDR3 coding sequence is TGCAGCGTTGTGGGGGGACTAGCGGGAGGCTACGAGCAGTACTTC. Amino acid sequence: CSVVGGLAGGYEQYF.

This clonotype was observed many times. The chain employs TRBV3-1 and TRBJ2-7; D gene ambiguous. Trimming stripped 1 base from V and 4 bases from J, with 8 bases between. Germline CDR1 reads LGHDT; CDR2 reads YNNKEL (reference sequence). The CDR3 runs to 13 residues. Here the CDR3 DNA reads TGTGCCAGCAGCCAAGCGTCGGATTACGAGCAGTACTTC. Translated: CASSQASDYEQYF.

The chain employs TRBV19 and TRBJ1-1; D is undetermined. Germline V gene sequence: CDR1 LNHDA, CDR2 SQIVND (reference sequence). The CDR3 is 10 residues long. Trimming removed 6 bases from V and 8 bases from J, with 7 bases in between. CDR3 region: CASRGYEAFF. CDR3 coding DNA: TGTGCCAGTAGGGGATACGAAGCTTTCTTT.

The table lists this clonotype with a few counts. The chain recombines TRBV20-1 with TRBJ2-1, with 10 bases aligning to TRBD1. J was trimmed by 0 bases and V by 4 bases; bases with no gene match: 12. Germline V lookup: CDR1 DFQATT, CDR2 SNEGSKA (reference sequence). CDR3 length: 18 amino acids. The DNA for the CDR3 is TGCAGTGCTACCGGGGACAGGGGCGCCCCTAGCTCCTACAATGAGCAGTTCTTC. Translating gives CSATGDRGAPSSYNEQFF.

This clonotype was counted only a few times. The chain recombines TRBV25-1 with TRBJ2-7, with no clear D. V gave up 4 bases and J gave up 4 bases, with 5 bases separating them. Germline V gene lookup returns CDR1 MGHDK and CDR2 SYGVNS. The CDR3 runs 11 residues. CDR3 amino acids: CASSGRYEQYF. The CDR3 nucleotides are TGTGCCAGCAGTGGGCGTTACGAGCAGTACTTC.

This chain joins TRBV20-1 and TRBJ2-1; D might be TRBD2 (6 bases). The CDR3 contains 17 residues. CDR1 is DFQATT and CDR2 is SNEGSKA in the germline V gene (reference sequence). The V end was cut by 2 bases, the J end by 2 bases, with 19 bases between. This CDR3 is CSARTGEQTSTYNEQFF. The CDR3 region has the DNA TGCAGTGCTAGAACGGGGGAGCAGACCTCCACCTACAATGAGCAGTTCTTC.

This clonotype was seen many times. The chain carries TRBV2 and TRBJ2-7; D gene unclear. V was clipped by 4 bases and J by 0 bases, with 13 bases between them. CDR1 is SNHLY, CDR2 FYNNEI, per germline. The CDR3 length is 15 residues. The CDR3 coding sequence is TGTGCCAGCAGTGTCTCGACCTCCGGCTCCTACGAGCAGTACTTC. Its protein is CASSVSTSGSYEQYF.

Only a few counts were recorded for this clonotype. The V and J genes are TRBV9 and TRBJ2-7; D unresolved. Germline assignment: CDR1 SGDLS and CDR2 YYNGEE. Trimming removed 4 bases at V and 9 bases at J, with 20 bases between. The CDR3 consists of 14 residues. The CDR3 sequence is CASSRHKGGVVQYF. DNA of the CDR3: TGTGCCAGCAGCCGCCATAAGGGCGGAGTCGTGCAGTACTTC.

This clonotype came up many times. The chain couples TRBV14 to TRBJ2-7, with 13 bases that match TRBD2. CDR3 length: 15 residues. J lost 8 bases, V lost 3 bases, and 7 bases had no gene match. CDR1 is SGHDN and CDR2 is FVKESK in the germline V gene. The CDR3 reads CASSHRLAGGSQQYF. In nucleotides, the CDR3 is TGTGCCAGCAGCCACAGACTAGCGGGGGGATCGCAGCAGTACTTC.

This clonotype was counted at least ten times. The rearrangement uses TRBV12-3 or TRBV12-4 and TRBJ2-2; D gene uncertain. V dropped 5 bases and J dropped 7 bases, with 14 bases sitting between them. There are 14 residues in the CDR3. DNA of the CDR3: TGTGCCAGCAGTCCCTCGGCACGAAACGGGGAGCTGTTTTTT. It encodes CASSPSARNGELFF.

CDR3 sequence: CSARRTSGSETQYF. Here the CDR3 DNA reads TGCAGTGCTAGGCGGACTAGCGGGAGTGAGACCCAGTACTTC. The chain joins TRBV20-1 to TRBJ2-5; 13 bases fit TRBD2. The CDR3 is 14 amino acids. The J segment lost 5 bases and the V segment lost 3 bases, leaving 3 bases of the junction unmatched. Germline CDR1 and CDR2: DFQATT and SNEGSKA (reference sequence).

This clonotype was seen more than once but under ten times. The CDR3, as DNA: TGCGCCAGCAGCTTGTTTACGAGACCAAACACCGGGGAGCTGTTTTTT. Translating gives CASSLFTRPNTGELFF. This chain joins TRBV5-1 and TRBJ2-2; D not resolved. This CDR3 has 16 residues. V shed 1 base and J shed 2 bases, with 12 bases lying between them. Germline lookup yields CDR1 SGHRS and CDR2 YFSETQ. Full variable domain (outside the CDR3, taken from reference TRBV5-1 and TRBJ2-2): KAGVTQTPRYLIKTRGQQVTLSCSPISGHRSVSWYQQTPGQGLQFLFEYFSETQRNKGNFPGRFSGRQFSNSRSEMNVSTLELGDSALYLCASSLFTRPNTGELFFGEGSRLTVL.

Only a few counts were recorded for this clonotype. This chain links TRBV20-1 with TRBJ1-5, with D possibly being TRBD1 (5 bases). This CDR3 spans 13 amino acids. The ends were cut back, 3 bases at V and 0 bases at J, with 6 bases in the middle. Germline V gene data show CDR1 as DFQATT and CDR2 as SNEGSKA (reference sequence). CDR3 in DNA: TGCAGTGCTAGGACAGCTAGCAATCAGCCCCAGCATTTT. Its translation: CSARTASNQPQHF.

A few counts support this clonotype. The rearrangement links TRBV27 to TRBJ2-7, with D perhaps matching TRBD1 (5 bases). Trimming shortened V by 5 bases and J by 3 bases, and 14 bases separated the two germline ends. Germline values: CDR1 MNHEY, CDR2 SMNVEV (reference sequence). The CDR3 loop spans 14 amino acids. CDR3: CASSARQSVYEQYF. The CDR3 nucleotides read TGTGCCAGCAGTGCCCGACAGAGCGTCTACGAGCAGTACTTC.

Comment on this clonotype: This clone may be a read error of a much larger clone one base away. The J gene is TRBJ2-5, the V gene TRBV5-1, with a weak D call TRBD2 (6 bases). The CDR3 runs to 16 residues. CDR1 and CDR2 (germline): SGHRS, YFSETQ. V dropped 4 bases and J dropped 2 bases, with 18 bases sitting between them. CDR3 bases: TGCGCCAGCAGCCCGGAGTGGGGAGGAAAACAAGAGACCCAGTACTTC. Translating gives CASSPEWGGKQETQYF.

This rearrangement joins TRBV3-1 to TRBJ2-5; TRBD2 aligns across 14 bases. Germline CDR1 is LGHDT and CDR2 is YNNKEL (reference sequence). V was clipped by 4 bases and J by 2 bases; unmatched bases: 6. The CDR3 covers 17 residues. The CDR3 loop is CASSRGLAGGGQETQYF. The CDR3 bases are TGTGCCAGCAGCCGCGGACTAGCGGGGGGTGGACAAGAGACCCAGTACTTC.

This clonotype showed up many times. The rearrangement uses TRBV21-1 and TRBJ2-1; whether TRBD2, the table's D call, matches the DNA was not checked. TRBV21-1 is reported as a pseudogene. The CDR3 extends over 16 amino acids. CDR3 nucleotide sequence: TGTGCCAGCAGCTCGTGGGGGGGGACTAATGGGGATGAGCAGTTCTTC. Protein sequence: CASSSWGGTNGDEQFF.

This clonotype has at least ten counts. The V call is TRBV5-6, the J call TRBJ2-2, with 8 nucleotides matching TRBD2. Germline assignment: CDR1 SGHDT and CDR2 YYEEEE. J lost 0 bases, V lost 2 bases, and 3 bases had no gene match. The CDR3 covers 16 residues. The CDR3 sequence is CASSFPGGPNTGELFF. CDR3 sequence (DNA): TGTGCCAGCAGCTTTCCGGGGGGGCCGAACACCGGGGAGCTGTTTTTT.

This clonotype was seen repeatedly, ten times or more. V usage is TRBV6-2 or TRBV6-3 and J usage is TRBJ2-7; D is uncertain. The length of the CDR3 is 15 residues. Between the trimmed V and J ends, which lost 0 bases and 3 bases, there was a span of 12 bases. Looked up from germline, CDR1 is MNHEY and CDR2 is SVGEGT. Here the CDR3 DNA reads TGTGCCAGCAGTTACTCGACACCCGGATACTACGAGCAGTACTTC. The encoded protein is CASSYSTPGYYEQYF.